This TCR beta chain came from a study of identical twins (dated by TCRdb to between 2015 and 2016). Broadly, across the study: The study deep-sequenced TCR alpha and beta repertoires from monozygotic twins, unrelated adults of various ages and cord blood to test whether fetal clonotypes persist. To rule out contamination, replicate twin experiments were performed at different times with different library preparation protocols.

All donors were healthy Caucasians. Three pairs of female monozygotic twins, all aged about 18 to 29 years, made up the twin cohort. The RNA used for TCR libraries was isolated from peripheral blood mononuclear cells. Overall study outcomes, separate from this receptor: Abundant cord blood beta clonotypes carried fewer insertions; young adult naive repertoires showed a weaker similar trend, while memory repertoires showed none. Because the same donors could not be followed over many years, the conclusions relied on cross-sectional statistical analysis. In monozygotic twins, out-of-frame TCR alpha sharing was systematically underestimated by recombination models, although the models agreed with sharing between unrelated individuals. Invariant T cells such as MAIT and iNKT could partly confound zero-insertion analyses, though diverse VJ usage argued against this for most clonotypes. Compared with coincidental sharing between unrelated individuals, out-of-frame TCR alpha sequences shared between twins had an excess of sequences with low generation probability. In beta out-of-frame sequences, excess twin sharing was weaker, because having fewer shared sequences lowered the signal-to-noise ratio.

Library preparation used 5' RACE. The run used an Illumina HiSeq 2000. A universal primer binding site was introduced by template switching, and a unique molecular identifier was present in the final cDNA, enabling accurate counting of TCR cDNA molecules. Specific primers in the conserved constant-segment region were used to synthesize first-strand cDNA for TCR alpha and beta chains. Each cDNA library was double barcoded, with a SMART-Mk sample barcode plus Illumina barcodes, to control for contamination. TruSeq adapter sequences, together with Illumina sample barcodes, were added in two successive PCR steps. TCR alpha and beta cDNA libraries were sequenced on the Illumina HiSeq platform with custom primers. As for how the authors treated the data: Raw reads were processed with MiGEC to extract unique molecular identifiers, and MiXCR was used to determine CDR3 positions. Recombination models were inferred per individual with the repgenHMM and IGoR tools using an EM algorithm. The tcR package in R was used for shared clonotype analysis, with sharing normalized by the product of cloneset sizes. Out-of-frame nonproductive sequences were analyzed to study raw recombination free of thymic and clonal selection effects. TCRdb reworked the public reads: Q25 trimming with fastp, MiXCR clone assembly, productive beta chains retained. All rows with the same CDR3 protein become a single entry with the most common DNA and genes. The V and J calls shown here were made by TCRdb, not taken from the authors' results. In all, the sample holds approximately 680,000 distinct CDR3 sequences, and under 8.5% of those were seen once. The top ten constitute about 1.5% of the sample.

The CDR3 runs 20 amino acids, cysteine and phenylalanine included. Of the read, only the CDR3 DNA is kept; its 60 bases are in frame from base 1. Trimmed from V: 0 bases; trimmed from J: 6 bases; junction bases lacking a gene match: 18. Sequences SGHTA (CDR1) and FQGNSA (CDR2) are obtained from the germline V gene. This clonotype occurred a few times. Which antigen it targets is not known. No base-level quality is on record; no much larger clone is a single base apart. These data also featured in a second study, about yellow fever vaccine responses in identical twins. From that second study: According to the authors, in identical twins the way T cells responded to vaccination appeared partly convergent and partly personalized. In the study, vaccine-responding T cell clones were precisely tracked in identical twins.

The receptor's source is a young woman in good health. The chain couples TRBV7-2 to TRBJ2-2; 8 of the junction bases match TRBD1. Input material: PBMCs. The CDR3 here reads CASSLAPRRVQGAGAGELFF. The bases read TGTGCCAGCAGCTTAGCACCACGTAGAGTCCAGGGGGCTGGGGCCGGGGAGCTGTTTTTT.